The sequence of this TCR beta chain was determined in a study of blood T cell repertoires in COVID-19. Study context: Specimens from acute and convalescent COVID-19 originated in the United States, Italy and Spain. T cells, B-cell-depleted T cells, or PBMCs supplied cDNA or gDNA.

This clone was seen more than once but under ten times. Under the authors' procedure: Estimation of nucleated cell counts relied on the amplification of reference gene primers. Only in-frame clones appear in the TCRdb table, and some are missing; sequencing was by immunoSEQ multiplex PCR. The V and J calls and clone size are taken from that table; D and trimming were inferred from the DNA. The sample lists 190,000 or so clones, approximately 86% occurring once. The CDR3 has 13 amino acids. The V end was cut by 2 bases, the J end by 8 bases, with 8 bases between. CDR1 is SGHKS, CDR2 YYEKEE, per germline (reference sequence).

The rearrangement uses TRBV5-5 and TRBJ1-6; D might be TRBD1 (5 bases). The TCR sequence derives from a man in his forties with active or convalescent COVID-19. Sequenced: peripheral blood. Here the CDR3 reads CASSFVGDSPLHF. The DNA of the CDR3 is TGTGCCAGCAGCTTTGTAGGGGATTCACCCCTCCACTTT.